Following are 4 T cell receptor beta chains from one sample sequenced in a study of OX40 agonist ivuxolimab in advanced cancers. Library preparation employed the immunoSEQ multiplex PCR assay. As stored in TCRdb, this immuneACCESS dataset retains in-frame rearrangements with V and J assigned. A fraction of the clones does not appear; measured against another copy, unresolved V genes explain less than half of the discrepancy, and the remainder lacks a known reason. For this sample there are about 80,000 clones; 92% appear just once. In total, the top ten clones hold approximately 8.6% of the sample. Source: CD4+ or CD8+ T cells sorted from blood, taken in a trial of the OX40 agonist ivuxolimab. The receptors were sampled from an adult with an advanced solid tumor such as melanoma, head and neck, liver or kidney cancer.

The V gene is TRBV9, the J gene TRBJ2-1, with TRBD2 matching over 10 bases. The CDR3 totals 14 residues. Germline CDR1 and CDR2: SGDLS and YYNGEE. The V and J ends lost 3 bases and 9 bases, in that order; junction bases with no gene match: 6. CDR3 bases: TGTGCCAGCAGCGACCTAGCGGGGGCCGGTGAGCAGTTCTTC. Its translation is CASSDLAGAGEQFF.

The V gene is TRBV7-9, the J gene TRBJ1-5; D ambiguous. The germline CDR1 and CDR2 sequences are SEHNR and FQNEAQ (reference sequence). V was clipped by 1 base and J by 1 base, with 5 bases between them. The CDR3 has 14 amino acids. CDR3 region: CASSLGQSNQPQHF. In DNA form, the CDR3 reads TGTGCCAGCAGCTTAGGGCAGAGCAATCAGCCCCAGCATTTT.

V gene TRBV5-1 combines with J gene TRBJ1-1; no clear D. From germline, CDR1 is SGHRS and CDR2 YFSETQ. V lost 1 base to trimming and J lost 2 bases, with 12 bases between them. The CDR3 is 15 residues long. The CDR3 spells CASSLRSGVNTEAFF. CDR3 in DNA: TGCGCCAGCAGCTTGAGGAGTGGGGTAAACACTGAAGCTTTCTTT.

The chain is built from TRBV5-1 and TRBJ1-4; 10 bases map to TRBD1. Germline V gene sequence: CDR1 SGHRS, CDR2 YFSETQ. The CDR3 sequence is 19 residues long. J lost 0 bases, V lost 1 base, and 9 bases had no gene match. CDR3: CASSLRGTGETATNEKLFF. DNA for the CDR3: TGCGCCAGCAGCTTGAGGGGGACAGGGGAGACTGCAACTAATGAAAAACTGTTTTTT.